A selection of T cell receptor beta chains follows, all from one sample in a study of T cell responses to AZD1222 COVID-19 vaccine. Method: immunoSEQ multiplex PCR; TCRdb's copy keeps in-frame clones and lacks some. Of fewer than 80,000 clones listed, approximately 85% were seen once; the top ten hold 23%. The sample consisted of peripheral blood, taken on day 0 of MenACWY control vaccination. The receptors come from an adult in good health. CDR3s include the opening cysteine and the closing phenylalanine or tryptophan. A D gene is named only where the DNA matches it firmly. The size of a clone is reported for some rows only, either as once, few or many, or as a class for expanded clones.

TRBJ1-5 | . | TRBV19 | . | CASKLGAQPQHF | TGTGCCAGTAAGCTAGGGGCTCAGCCCCAGCATTTT
TRBJ1-1 | . | TRBV7-3 | . | CASSDTGNAEAFF | TGTGCCAGCAGCGACACAGGGAACGCTGAAGCTTTCTTT
TRBJ2-6 | . | TRBV5-1 | . | CASSLAGQGAIGANVLTF | TGCGCCAGCAGCTTGGCTGGGCAGGGAGCTATCGGGGCCAACGTCCTGACTTTC
TRBJ2-2 | TRBD1 | TRBV7-2 | . | CASSLSYDRVNTGELFF | TGTGCCAGCAGCCTATCCTATGACAGGGTGAACACCGGGGAGCTGTTTTTT
TRBJ1-2 | . | TRBV1 | . | CTSSQDKPTSRPKGYTF | TGCACCAGCAGCCAAGATAAGCCTACCAGTAGGCCTAAGGGCTACACCTTC
TRBJ2-7 | . | TRBV7-9 | . | CASSSAGVSYEQYF | TGTGCCAGCAGCTCGGCAGGCGTCTCCTACGAGCAGTACTTC
TRBJ2-5 | . | TRBV2 | few | CASSVEGTGETQYF | TGTGCCAGCAGTGTAGAAGGAACTGGAGAGACCCAGTACTTC
TRBJ2-5 | . | TRBV3-1/TRBV3-2 | . | CASSQDPIPQETQYF | TGTGCCAGCAGCCAAGACCCTATCCCACAAGAGACCCAGTACTTC
TRBJ2-1 | . | TRBV6-2/TRBV6-3 | . | CASSSGTLYNEQFF | TGTGCCAGCAGTTCCGGGACACTGTACAATGAGCAGTTCTTC
TRBJ2-7 | . | TRBV6-6 | . | CASSLDPSYEQYF | TGTGCCAGCAGTCTGGATCCCTCCTACGAGCAGTACTTC
TRBJ1-3 | . | TRBV2 | . | CASSPESYTIYF | TGTGCCAGCAGTCCCGAGAGTTACACCATATATTTT
TRBJ2-3 | . | TRBV7-5 | . | CARGVSGRLTDTQYF | TGTGCCAGAGGAGTTAGCGGCCGACTCACAGATACGCAGTATTTT
TRBJ2-3 | TRBD2 | TRBV27 | . | CATSRAGGNTQYF | TGTGCCACCTCTCGAGCGGGGGGGAATACGCAGTATTTT
TRBJ1-1 | TRBD1 | TRBV3-1/TRBV3-2 | . | CASSSDRGRGTEAFF | TGTGCCAGCAGTTCGGACAGGGGGCGAGGAACTGAAGCTTTCTTT
TRBJ1-2 | . | TRBV28 | . | CASSLSMRGPYGYTF | TGTGCCAGCAGTTTATCGATGAGGGGTCCCTATGGCTACACCTTC
TRBJ2-7 | . | TRBV6-5 | . | CASSRPGQVYEQYF | TGTGCCAGCAGTCGACCGGGACAAGTCTACGAGCAGTACTTC
TRBJ2-3 | TRBD2 | TRBV5-4 | few | CASSLGGRGGDTQYF | TGTGCCAGCAGCTTAGGTGGGCGGGGGGGAGATACGCAGTATTTT
TRBJ2-7 | . | TRBV27 | . | CASSVRDNLNEQYF | TGTGCCAGCAGTGTCCGGGACAATCTCAACGAGCAGTACTTC
TRBJ2-7 | . | TRBV6-2/TRBV6-3 | . | CASSYSTGVSYEQYF | TGTGCCAGCAGTTACTCGACTGGGGTCTCCTACGAGCAGTACTTC
TRBJ1-4 | . | TRBV4-2 | . | CASSQESGREKLFF | TGTGCCAGCAGCCAAGAATCGGGACGGGAAAAACTGTTTTTT
TRBJ2-7 | . | TRBV7-9 | few | CASSFTGQRTSYEQYF | TGTGCCAGCAGCTTCACAGGACAAAGAACGTCCTACGAGCAGTACTTC
TRBJ2-1 | . | TRBV5-1 | . | CASSLVSGGGNEQFF | TGCGCCAGCAGCTTGGTTAGTGGAGGGGGCAATGAGCAGTTCTTC
TRBJ1-1 | TRBD1 | TRBV28 | few | CASSPTGEAFF | TGTGCCAGCAGCCCGACAGGGGAAGCTTTCTTT
TRBJ1-3 | . | TRBV6-1 | . | CASSEKFSGNTIYF | TGTGCCAGCAGTGAGAAGTTCTCTGGAAACACCATATATTTT
TRBJ1-5 | . | TRBV6-2/TRBV6-3 | . | CASSYNPGQDLSNQPQHF | TGTGCCAGCAGTTACAACCCGGGGCAGGACCTTAGCAATCAGCCCCAGCATTTT
TRBJ1-2 | . | TRBV13 | few | CASSPPGRASGSYGYTF | TGTGCCAGCAGCCCGCCGGGACGGGCTTCAGGTTCTTATGGCTACACCTTC
TRBJ1-1 | . | TRBV21-1 | . | CASSKSSRIRWTEAFF | TGTGCCAGCAGCAAAAGTTCGCGAATTCGGTGGACTGAAGCTTTCTTT
TRBJ1-2 | . | TRBV28 | . | CASSPPDYGYTF | TGTGCCAGCAGTCCCCCCGACTATGGCTACACCTTC
TRBJ2-7 | TRBD2 | TRBV5-6 | . | CASSLDTGGGFLEQYF | TGTGCCAGCAGCTTGGACACGGGAGGGGGATTTCTGGAGCAGTACTTC
TRBJ2-5 | . | TRBV5-1 | . | CASSLRGTNGETQYF | TGCGCCAGCAGCTTGAGAGGGACGAATGGGGAGACCCAGTACTTC
TRBJ1-4 | . | TRBV11-2 | . | CASSLLGGRNEKLFF | TGTGCCAGCAGCTTATTGGGGGGGAGGAATGAAAAACTGTTTTTT
TRBJ1-1 | TRBD1 | TRBV30 | . | CAWSKGQATTEAFF | TGTGCCTGGAGTAAAGGACAGGCTACCACTGAAGCTTTCTTT
TRBJ1-1 | . | TRBV7-3 | . | CASSLDGTEAFF | TGTGCCAGCAGCTTAGACGGTACTGAAGCTTTCTTT
TRBJ1-3 | TRBD1 | TRBV5-1 | . | CASSFEGANGNTIYF | TGCGCCAGCAGCTTTGAGGGGGCGAATGGAAACACCATATATTTT
TRBJ1-1 | . | TRBV7-8 | once | CASSLGGGDTEAFF | TGTGCCAGCAGCTTAGGCGGGGGGGACACTGAAGCTTTCTTT
TRBJ1-4 | TRBD1 | TRBV6-5 | . | CATSRGEKLFF | TGTGCCACCAGCAGGGGGGAAAAACTGTTTTTT
TRBJ2-1 | TRBD2 | TRBV27 | few | CASSQTSFGGYNEQFF | TGTGCCAGCAGCCAAACTAGCTTCGGGGGGTACAATGAGCAGTTCTTC
TRBJ1-5 | . | TRBV13 | . | CASTLPGDQPQHF | TGTGCCAGCACCCTACCGGGGGATCAGCCCCAGCATTTT
TRBJ2-1 | TRBD2 | TRBV5-6 | . | CASSPPGLADHNEQFF | TGTGCCAGCAGTCCACCGGGACTAGCGGACCACAATGAGCAGTTCTTC
TRBJ2-5 | . | TRBV6-1 | . | CASSVNRDLSLETQYF | TGTGCCAGCAGTGTAAACAGGGATCTGAGTTTGGAGACCCAGTACTTC
TRBJ1-1 | TRBD1 | TRBV5-1 | once | CASSPDPRGPTEAFF | TGCGCCAGCAGCCCTGACCCGAGGGGGCCCACTGAAGCTTTCTTT
TRBJ2-7 | TRBD1 | TRBV6-5 | once | CASRPGQGTYEQYF | TGTGCCAGCAGACCGGGACAGGGGACTTACGAGCAGTACTTC
TRBJ1-6 | TRBD1 | TRBV6-5 | . | CASSLGTGGSPLHF | TGTGCCAGCAGCTTAGGGACAGGAGGTTCACCCCTCCACTTT
TRBJ2-5 | TRBD2 | TRBV14 | . | CASSPLTAGGGTQYF | TGTGCCAGCAGCCCCCTAACAGCGGGGGGAGGGACCCAGTACTTC
TRBJ1-6 | . | TRBV6-5 | . | CASSYSISGNSPLHF | TGTGCCAGCAGTTACTCGATATCGGGTAATTCACCCCTCCACTTT
TRBJ2-2 | . | TRBV5-1 | . | CASSSAFTGELFF | TGCGCCAGCAGCTCCGCTTTTACCGGGGAGCTGTTTTTT
TRBJ2-5 | . | TRBV19 | few | CASSRTGEGETQYF | TGTGCCAGTAGTAGAACAGGGGAGGGAGAGACCCAGTACTTC
TRBJ1-1 | . | TRBV7-9 | . | CASSLLQGTEAFF | TGTGCCAGCAGCTTATTACAGGGCACTGAAGCTTTCTTT
TRBJ1-5 | TRBD1 | TRBV5-6 | . | CASSLTGTGNQPQHF | TGTGCCAGCAGCCTTACCGGGACAGGAAATCAGCCCCAGCATTTT
TRBJ2-5 | . | TRBV3-1/TRBV3-2 | . | CASSQHAEGETQYF | TGTGCCAGCAGCCAGCACGCGGAGGGAGAGACCCAGTACTTC
TRBJ1-2 | . | TRBV3-1/TRBV3-2 | many | CASSLGTNYGYTF | TGTGCCAGCAGCCTCGGGACCAACTATGGCTACACCTTC
TRBJ1-1 | . | TRBV5-1 | . | CASSLVGENTEAFF | TGCGCCAGCAGCTTGGTGGGGGAAAACACTGAAGCTTTCTTT
TRBJ1-1 | . | TRBV20-1 | . | CSATTNTEAFF | TGCAGTGCAACCACTAACACTGAAGCTTTCTTT
TRBJ1-2 | TRBD1 | TRBV6-1 | . | CASSALPGGTALNGYTF | TGTGCCAGCAGTGCGCTACCGGGCGGGACAGCGCTCAATGGCTACACCTTC
TRBJ1-2 | . | TRBV6-5 | . | CASSYSTAADGYTF | TGTGCCAGCAGTTACTCGACGGCAGCTGATGGCTACACCTTC